The next 16 T cell receptor beta chains were all read from a single sample in a study of blood T cells in healthy people across ages. A second PCR of 7 to 11 cycles used a sample-barcoded 5' primer and a J-beta primer mix. TCRdb used MiXCR to reprocess the 5' RACE reads, holding one entry per CDR3 protein. The sample yields some 690,000 distinct CDR3 sequences, around a fifth seen once. Sample: blood. The receptors derive from a man between 70 and 80 years old in good health.

This rearrangement joins TRBV7-4 to TRBJ1-5; TRBD1 is a possible D gene (6 bases). V lost 3 bases to trimming and J lost 3 bases, with 18 bases between them. CDR1 and CDR2 (germline): SGHVT, SQSDAQ. The CDR3 has 17 residues. CDR3 nucleotides: TGTGCCAGCAGCTTGCAGTCCAGACAGGCCTTCAATCAGCCCCAGCATTTT. Translated, it gives CASSLQSRQAFNQPQHF.

V is TRBV6-6 and J is TRBJ2-5, with 12 bases matching TRBD2. The J call may be in error: the DNA end matches TRBJ2-7 better. This CDR3 spans 14 amino acids. Germline loops: CDR1 MNHNY, CDR2 SVGAGI (reference sequence). The CDR3 protein is CASMTSGGSYEQYF. CDR3 DNA: TGTGCCAGTATGACTAGCGGGGGCTCCTACGAGCAGTACTTC.

The chain is built from TRBV20-1 and TRBJ2-2, with D perhaps matching TRBD2 (5 bases). The length of the CDR3 is 14 residues. V was shortened by 6 bases and J by 3 bases, with 14 bases between the two germline ends. CDR1 is DFQATT and CDR2 is SNEGSKA in the germline V gene (reference sequence). The CDR3 DNA sequence: TGCAGTGCGACCCTCGGGGTATACACCGGGGAGCTGTTTTTT. Its protein is CSATLGVYTGELFF.

The genes are TRBV7-2 and TRBJ1-1, with D tentatively TRBD1 (5 bases). CDR3 length: 14 residues. Trimming shortened V by 7 bases and J by 1 base, and 13 bases separated the two germline ends. CDR1 is SGHTA and CDR2 is FQGNSA in the germline V gene. CDR3 DNA: TGTGCCAGCAACCGGGGGGGGTCGAACACTGAAGCTTTCTTT. The encoded protein is CASNRGGSNTEAFF.

This clonotype came up many times. The gene calls are TRBV5-1 and TRBJ1-1; TRBD1 matches 7 bases. This CDR3 is built from 13 residues. Germline V gives CDR1 SGHRS, CDR2 YFSETQ. Trimming at V came to 7 bases and at J to 4 bases, leaving 7 bases not matched to a gene. The CDR3 is CASGSQGGTEAFF. The CDR3 DNA reads TGCGCCAGCGGGAGCCAGGGGGGCACTGAAGCTTTCTTT.

The V and J genes are TRBV5-1 and TRBJ1-2, with unresolved D. From germline, CDR1 is SGHRS and CDR2 YFSETQ. V lost 0 bases to trimming and J lost 7 bases, with 10 bases between them. There are 13 residues in the CDR3. CDR3 bases: TGCGCCAGCAGCTTGGCCGGCGTAGCTGGCTACACCTTC. Amino acid sequence: CASSLAGVAGYTF. Drawing the rest from reference TRBV5-1 and TRBJ1-2, the complete variable domain is KAGVTQTPRYLIKTRGQQVTLSCSPISGHRSVSWYQQTPGQGLQFLFEYFSETQRNKGNFPGRFSGRQFSNSRSEMNVSTLELGDSALYLCASSLAGVAGYTFGSGTRLTVV.

This clonotype was observed a handful of times. The chain has TRBV11-2 and TRBJ1-5, with 8 positions matching TRBD1. V shed 5 bases, J shed 5 bases, and the junction held 11 bases outside the gene matches. Germline V gene lookup returns CDR1 SGHAT and CDR2 FQNNGV. The CDR3 contains 16 residues. This CDR3 is CASSLGAGGEYQPQHF. CDR3 nucleotides: TGTGCCAGCAGCCTTGGGGCAGGGGGCGAATATCAGCCCCAGCATTTT.

This clonotype has just a few counts. The chain employs TRBV6-6 and TRBJ1-1; D is undetermined. The V gene's germline CDR1 is MNHNY and CDR2 SVGAGI (reference sequence). Deletions cut 1 base from V and 5 bases from J, with 8 bases between. The CDR3 has 13 amino acids. CDR3 region: CASSYFGGTEAFF. CDR3 in DNA: TGTGCCAGCAGTTACTTCGGAGGAACTGAAGCTTTCTTT.

V is TRBV7-2 and J is TRBJ1-1; 8 bases align to TRBD1. This CDR3 spans 15 amino acids. With V trimmed by 1 base and J by 4 bases, 5 bases remained unmatched. The germline gives CDR1 SGHTA, CDR2 FQGNSA. The CDR3 here is CASSLDSGTGTEAFF. The CDR3 DNA reads TGTGCCAGCAGCTTAGATTCCGGGACAGGCACTGAAGCTTTCTTT.

J is TRBJ1-4 and V is TRBV4-1; D is possibly TRBD1 (5 bases). The V gene's germline CDR1 is MGHRA and CDR2 YSYEKL. V lost 2 bases to trimming and J lost 8 bases, with 27 bases between them. The CDR3 spans 19 residues. This CDR3 is CASSQWEFWEGEVTEKLFF. The CDR3 coding sequence is TGCGCCAGCAGCCAATGGGAGTTTTGGGAAGGGGAGGTAACAGAAAAACTGTTTTTT.

The V call is TRBV4-2, the J call TRBJ1-3; 9 nucleotides align to TRBD1. Per the germline V gene, CDR1 is LGHNA and CDR2 is YNFKEQ. The junction had 2 bases not matched to a gene; V was cut back by 0 bases and J by 2 bases. The length of the CDR3 is 16 residues. The DNA of the CDR3 is TGTGCCAGCAGCCAAGAAAGACAGGGGGCTGGAAACACCATATATTTT. Residues: CASSQERQGAGNTIYF.

This clonotype has a handful of counts. The chain combines TRBV19 with TRBJ2-3; D tentatively reads TRBD1 or TRBD2 (5 bases each). This CDR3 is built from 15 residues. V was shortened by 9 bases and J by 5 bases, with 21 bases between the two germline ends. Per the germline V gene, CDR1 is LNHDA and CDR2 is SQIVND (reference sequence). The CDR3 loop is CASNSGAADLDTQYF. The CDR3 DNA sequence: TGTGCCAGCAATTCCGGGGCCGCCGACCTAGATACGCAGTATTTT.

This clonotype has only a few counts. V gene TRBV7-9 combines with J gene TRBJ2-1, with D uncertain. This CDR3 comprises 12 residues. CDR1 and CDR2 (germline): SEHNR, FQNEAQ (reference sequence). V shed 2 bases and J shed 7 bases, with 6 bases lying between them. The CDR3 protein is CASSLYGNEQFF. The CDR3 DNA follows: TGTGCCAGCAGCTTATATGGAAATGAGCAGTTCTTC.

The chain joins TRBV7-2 to TRBJ2-1; D may be TRBD2 (6 bases). Germline CDR1 is SGHTA and CDR2 is FQGNSA. Trimming took off 2 bases at V and 12 bases at J, with 20 bases between the two ends. The CDR3 consists of 15 residues. CDR3 coding DNA: TGTGCCAGCAGCTTACGACGGGAGAGGCGTGTAGGGCAGTTCTTC. This encodes CASSLRRERRVGQFF.

V gene TRBV12-3 or TRBV12-4 combines with J gene TRBJ2-2; the match to TRBD1 covers 9 bases. The ends lost 6 bases at V and 5 bases at J; junction bases unmatched: 13. CDR3 size: 17 residues. The CDR3, as DNA: TGTGCCAGCAGCTCTAACCCAGGGACAGGGAAAACCGGGGAGCTGTTTTTT. This translates into CASSSNPGTGKTGELFF.

This rearrangement joins TRBV7-3 to TRBJ1-1; possible D gene TRBD1, 5 bases. Trimming left V 6 bases short and J 5 bases short, with 13 bases between. CDR1 is SGHTA and CDR2 is FQGTGA in the germline V gene. The CDR3 totals 13 residues. The CDR3 bases are TGTGCCAGCAGTAAGGGGCTGGGAACTGAAGCTTTCTTT. This gives the protein CASSKGLGTEAFF. Variable domain in full (rest from reference TRBV7-3 and TRBJ1-1): GAGVSQTPSNKVTEKGKYVELRCDPISGHTALYWYRQSLGQGPEFLIYFQGTGAADDSGLPNDRFFAVRPEGSVSTLKIQRTERGDSAVYLCASSKGLGTEAFFGQGTRLTVV.